This entry describes one TCR beta chain. The data stem from a study of radiotherapy plus CTLA-4 blockade in lung cancer. Those with chemo-refractory metastatic non-small-cell lung cancer were treated with focal radiation combined with CTLA-4 blockade using ipilimumab. Some clones are missing from TCRdb's copy, which holds only in-frame ones; the method was immunoSEQ multiplex PCR. In the table there are roughly 50,000 clones, around nine tenths of which are singletons. This TCR was recovered from a human donor with non-small cell lung cancer whose response to radiotherapy plus ipilimumab could not be evaluated. Sequencing used peripheral blood, obtained from a patient treated with radiotherapy plus ipilimumab.

The CDR3 nucleotides are TGTGCCAGTAGAGTGGCAGGGACTGAAGCTTTCTTT. Translating gives CASRVAGTEAFF. The V gene is TRBV19, the J gene TRBJ1-1; TRBD1 is a possible D gene (5 bases). With 6 bases removed from V and 5 bases from J, the gap between germline ends came to 10 bases. The CDR3 is 12 amino acids. From germline, CDR1 is LNHDA and CDR2 SQIVND (reference sequence).